This T cell receptor (beta chain) was found in a study of blood T cell repertoires in COVID-19. Study context: The United States, Italy and Spain provided the acute and convalescent COVID-19 samples.

Assay: immunoSEQ multiplex PCR; the TCRdb copy retains only in-frame clones and omits some. The data show tens of thousands of clones, roughly 78% seen once. V lost 6 bases, J lost 0 bases, and 12 bases stayed unmatched. Germline CDR1 is GTSNPN and CDR2 is SVGIG (reference sequence). The CDR3 covers 16 residues. The sample consisted of peripheral blood. The receptor was isolated from a human donor in a cohort sampled during active COVID-19. The chain carries TRBV30 and TRBJ1-1, with 8 bases identical to TRBD1. The CDR3 spells CACKLRTGGMNTEAFF. As DNA, the CDR3 is TGTGCCTGCAAGCTCCGTACAGGGGGAATGAACACTGAAGCTTTCTTT. The variable domain in full, with the rest retrieved from reference TRBV30 and TRBJ1-1, is SQTIHQWPATLVQPVGSPLSLECTVEGTSNPNLYWYRQAAGRGLQLLFYSVGIGQISSEVPQNLSASRPQDRQFILSSKKLLLSDSGFYLCACKLRTGGMNTEAFFGQGTRLTVV.